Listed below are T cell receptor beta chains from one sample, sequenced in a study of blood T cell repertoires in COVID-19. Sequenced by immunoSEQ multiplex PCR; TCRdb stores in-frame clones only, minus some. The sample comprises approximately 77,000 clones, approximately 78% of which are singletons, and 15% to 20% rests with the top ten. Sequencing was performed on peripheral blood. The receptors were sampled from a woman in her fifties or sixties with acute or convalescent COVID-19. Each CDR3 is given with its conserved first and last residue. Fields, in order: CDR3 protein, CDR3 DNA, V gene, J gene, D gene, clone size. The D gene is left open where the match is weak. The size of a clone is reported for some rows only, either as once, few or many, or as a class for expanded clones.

CDR3 protein: CASSQESGGETQYF
CDR3 DNA: TGCGCCAGCAGCCAAGAGAGCGGGGGCGAGACCCAGTACTTC
V gene: TRBV4-3
J gene: TRBJ2-5
D gene: TRBD2
clone size: .

CDR3 protein: CASSMYSTGNTIYF
CDR3 DNA: TGTGCCAGTAGTATGTACAGCACTGGAAACACCATATATTTT
V gene: TRBV19
J gene: TRBJ1-3
D gene: .
clone size: .

CDR3 protein: CASSGGPNAGELFF
CDR3 DNA: TGTGCCAGTTCAGGGGGGCCTAACGCCGGGGAGCTGTTTTTT
V gene: TRBV7-3
J gene: TRBJ2-2
D gene: .
clone size: .

CDR3 protein: CASSLSATGELFF
CDR3 DNA: TGTGCCAGCAGCTTGAGTGCCACCGGGGAGCTGTTTTTT
V gene: TRBV7-6
J gene: TRBJ2-2
D gene: .
clone size: .

CDR3 protein: CASSLASGDHGYTF
CDR3 DNA: TGTGCCAGCAGCTTAGCGTCAGGGGACCATGGCTACACCTTC
V gene: TRBV7-2
J gene: TRBJ1-2
D gene: .
clone size: few

CDR3 protein: CASRTGRVRTFF
CDR3 DNA: TGTGCCAGCAGGACAGGCCGCGTGAGAACTTTCTTT
V gene: TRBV14
J gene: TRBJ1-1
D gene: .
clone size: .

CDR3 protein: CSVVGVGNQPQHF
CDR3 DNA: TGCAGCGTTGTAGGGGTAGGGAATCAGCCCCAGCATTTT
V gene: TRBV29-1
J gene: TRBJ1-5
D gene: .
clone size: .

CDR3 protein: CASSLVPSGVSYNEQFF
CDR3 DNA: TGTGCCAGCAGCTTAGTTCCCAGCGGGGTATCCTACAATGAGCAGTTCTTC
V gene: TRBV7-2
J gene: TRBJ2-1
D gene: TRBD2
clone size: .

CDR3 protein: CASRGGAFGNTIYF
CDR3 DNA: TGTGCCAGCCGGGGGGGCGCTTTTGGAAACACCATATATTTT
V gene: TRBV6-5
J gene: TRBJ1-3
D gene: .
clone size: .

CDR3 protein: CASSLFGTGGTEAFF
CDR3 DNA: TGTGCCAGCAGCTTATTCGGGACTGGAGGGACTGAAGCTTTCTTT
V gene: TRBV7-2
J gene: TRBJ1-1
D gene: .
clone size: .

CDR3 protein: CASSSGQEGQPQHF
CDR3 DNA: TGTGCCAGCAGTAGTGGACAGGAGGGGCAGCCCCAGCATTTT
V gene: TRBV6-2/TRBV6-3
J gene: TRBJ1-5
D gene: TRBD1
clone size: few

CDR3 protein: CASSPPQGGGSPLHF
CDR3 DNA: TGTGCCAGCTCACCACCCCAGGGTGGCGGTTCACCCCTCCACTTT
V gene: TRBV18
J gene: TRBJ1-6
D gene: .
clone size: .

CDR3 protein: CASSDGQAFWNEQFF
CDR3 DNA: TGTGCCAGCAGTGATGGACAGGCCTTCTGGAATGAGCAGTTCTTC
V gene: TRBV6-2/TRBV6-3
J gene: TRBJ2-1
D gene: TRBD1
clone size: .

CDR3 protein: CASSDGAGDSPLHF
CDR3 DNA: TGTGCCAGCAGTGATGGTGCCGGTGATTCACCCCTCCACTTT
V gene: TRBV25-1
J gene: TRBJ1-6
D gene: .
clone size: .

CDR3 protein: CATSARRGEGQFF
CDR3 DNA: TGTGCCACCAGCGCCCGACGCGGGGAAGGACAGTTCTTC
V gene: TRBV15
J gene: TRBJ2-1
D gene: .
clone size: .

CDR3 protein: CASTRAAYTGELFF
CDR3 DNA: TGTGCCAGCACCAGGGCGGCGTACACCGGGGAGCTGTTTTTT
V gene: TRBV28
J gene: TRBJ2-2
D gene: .
clone size: .

CDR3 protein: CASSWILQGFNTEAFF
CDR3 DNA: TGTGCCAGCAGCTGGATTTTACAGGGCTTTAACACTGAAGCTTTCTTT
V gene: TRBV5-6
J gene: TRBJ1-1
D gene: .
clone size: .

CDR3 protein: CASSQESRVWTEAFF
CDR3 DNA: TGTGCCAGCAGCCAAGAGTCCAGGGTTTGGACTGAAGCTTTCTTT
V gene: TRBV3-1/TRBV3-2
J gene: TRBJ1-1
D gene: .
clone size: .